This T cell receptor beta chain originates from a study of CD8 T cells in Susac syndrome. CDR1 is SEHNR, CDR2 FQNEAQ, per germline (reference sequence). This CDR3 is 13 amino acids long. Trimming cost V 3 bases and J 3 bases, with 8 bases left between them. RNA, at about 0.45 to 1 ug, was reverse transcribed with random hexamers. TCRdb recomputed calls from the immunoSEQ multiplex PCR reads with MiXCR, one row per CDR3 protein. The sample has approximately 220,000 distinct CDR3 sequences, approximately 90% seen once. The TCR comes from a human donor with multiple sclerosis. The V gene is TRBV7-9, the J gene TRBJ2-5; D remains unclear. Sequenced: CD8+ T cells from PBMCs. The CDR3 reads CASSFAAEETQYF. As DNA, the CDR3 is TGTGCCAGCAGCTTCGCCGCTGAAGAGACCCAGTACTTC.